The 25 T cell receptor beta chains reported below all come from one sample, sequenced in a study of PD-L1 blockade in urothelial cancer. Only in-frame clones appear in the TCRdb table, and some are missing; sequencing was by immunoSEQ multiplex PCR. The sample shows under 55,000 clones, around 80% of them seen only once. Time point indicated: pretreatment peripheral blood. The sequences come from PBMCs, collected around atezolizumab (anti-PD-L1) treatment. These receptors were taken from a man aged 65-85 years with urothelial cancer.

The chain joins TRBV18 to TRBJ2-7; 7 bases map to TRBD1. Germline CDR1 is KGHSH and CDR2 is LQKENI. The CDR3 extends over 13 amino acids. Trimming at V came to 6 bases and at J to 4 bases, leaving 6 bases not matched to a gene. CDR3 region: CASSMGQRYEQYF. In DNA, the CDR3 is TGTGCCAGCTCGATGGGACAGCGTTACGAGCAGTACTTC.

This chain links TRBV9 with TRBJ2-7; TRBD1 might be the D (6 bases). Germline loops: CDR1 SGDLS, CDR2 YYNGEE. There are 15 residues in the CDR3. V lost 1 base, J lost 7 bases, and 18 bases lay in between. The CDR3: CASSVSEQGSREQYF. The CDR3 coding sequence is TGTGCCAGCAGCGTATCCGAACAGGGATCGAGGGAGCAGTACTTC.

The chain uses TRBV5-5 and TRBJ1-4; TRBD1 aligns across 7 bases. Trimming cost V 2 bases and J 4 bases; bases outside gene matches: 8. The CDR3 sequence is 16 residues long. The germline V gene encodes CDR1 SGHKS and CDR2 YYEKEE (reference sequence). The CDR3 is CASSLQGTRYNEKLFF. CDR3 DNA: TGTGCCAGCAGCTTACAGGGGACGAGATATAATGAAAAACTGTTTTTT.

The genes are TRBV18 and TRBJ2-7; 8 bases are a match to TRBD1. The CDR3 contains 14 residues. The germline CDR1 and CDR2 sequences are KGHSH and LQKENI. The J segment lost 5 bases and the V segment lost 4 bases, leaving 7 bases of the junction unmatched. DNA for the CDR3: TGTGCCAGCTCACTGACAGGGGATCGGAACGAGCAGTACTTC. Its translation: CASSLTGDRNEQYF.

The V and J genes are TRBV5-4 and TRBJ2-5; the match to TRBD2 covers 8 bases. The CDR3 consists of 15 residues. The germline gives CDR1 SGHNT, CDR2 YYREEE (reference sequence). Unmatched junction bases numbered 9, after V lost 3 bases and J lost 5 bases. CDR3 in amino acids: CASSSSGRGGETQYF. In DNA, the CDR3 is TGTGCCAGCAGCTCTAGCGGGCGGGGCGGGGAGACCCAGTACTTC.

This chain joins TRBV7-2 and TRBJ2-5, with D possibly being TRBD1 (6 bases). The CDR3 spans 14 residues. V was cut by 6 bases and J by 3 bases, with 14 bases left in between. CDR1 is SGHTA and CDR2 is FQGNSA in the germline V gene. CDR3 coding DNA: TGTGCCAGCAGGCTGGACAGAAGCAAAGAGACCCAGTACTTC. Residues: CASRLDRSKETQYF.

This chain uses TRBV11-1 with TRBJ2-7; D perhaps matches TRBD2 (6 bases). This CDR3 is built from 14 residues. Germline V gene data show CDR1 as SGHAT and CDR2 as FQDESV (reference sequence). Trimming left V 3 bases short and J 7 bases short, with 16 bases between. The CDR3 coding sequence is TGTGCCAGCAGCTTCTCGGGGGTCTACGGGGAGCAGTACTTC. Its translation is CASSFSGVYGEQYF.

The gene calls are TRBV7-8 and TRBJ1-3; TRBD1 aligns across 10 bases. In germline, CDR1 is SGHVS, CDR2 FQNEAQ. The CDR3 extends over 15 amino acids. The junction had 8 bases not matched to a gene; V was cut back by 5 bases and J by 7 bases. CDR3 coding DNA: TGTGCCAGCAGCCCGGACCGACAGGGGGCGAACACCATATATTTT. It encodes CASSPDRQGANTIYF. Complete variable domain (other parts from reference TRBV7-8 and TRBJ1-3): GAGVSQSPRYKVAKRGQDVALRCDPISGHVSLFWYQQALGQGPEFLTYFQNEAQLDKSGLPSDRFFAERPEGSVSTLKIQRTQQEDSAVYLCASSPDRQGANTIYFGEGSWLTVV.

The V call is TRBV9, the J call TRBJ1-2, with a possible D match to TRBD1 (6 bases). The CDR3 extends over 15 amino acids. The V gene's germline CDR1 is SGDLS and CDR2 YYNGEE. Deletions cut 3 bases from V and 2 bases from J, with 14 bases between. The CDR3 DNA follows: TGTGCCAGCAGCGCTACCCCCACAGGGAACTATGGCTACACCTTC. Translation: CASSATPTGNYGYTF.

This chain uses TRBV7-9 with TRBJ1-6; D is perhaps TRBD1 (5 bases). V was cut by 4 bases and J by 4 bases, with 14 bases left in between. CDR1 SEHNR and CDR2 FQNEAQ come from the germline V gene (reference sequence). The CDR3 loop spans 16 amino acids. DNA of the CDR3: TGTGCCAGCAGCTCTGCAGGGAGGGATTATAATTCACCCCTCCACTTT. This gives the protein CASSSAGRDYNSPLHF.

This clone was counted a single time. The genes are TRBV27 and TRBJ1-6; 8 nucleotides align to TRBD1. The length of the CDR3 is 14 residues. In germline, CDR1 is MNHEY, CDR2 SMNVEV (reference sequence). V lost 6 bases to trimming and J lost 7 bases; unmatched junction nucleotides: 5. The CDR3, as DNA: TGTGCCAGCAGGGACAGGGCTTTGAATTCACCCCTCCACTTT. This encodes CASRDRALNSPLHF.

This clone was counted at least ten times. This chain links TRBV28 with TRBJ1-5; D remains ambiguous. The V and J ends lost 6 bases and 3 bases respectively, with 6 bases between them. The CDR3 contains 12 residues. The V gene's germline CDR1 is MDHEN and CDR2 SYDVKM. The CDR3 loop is CASSLLNQPQHF. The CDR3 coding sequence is TGTGCCAGCAGCCTACTCAATCAGCCCCAGCATTTT.

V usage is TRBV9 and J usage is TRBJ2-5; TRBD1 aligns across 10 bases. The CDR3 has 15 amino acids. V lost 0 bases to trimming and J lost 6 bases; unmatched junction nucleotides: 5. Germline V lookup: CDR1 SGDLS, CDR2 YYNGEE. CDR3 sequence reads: CASSVEGQGRQTQYF. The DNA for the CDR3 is TGTGCCAGCAGCGTAGAGGGACAGGGGAGGCAGACCCAGTACTTC.

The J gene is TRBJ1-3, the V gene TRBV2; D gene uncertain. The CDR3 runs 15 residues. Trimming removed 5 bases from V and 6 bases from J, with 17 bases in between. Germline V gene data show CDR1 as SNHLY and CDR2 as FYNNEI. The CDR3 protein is CASSKTSGTENTIYF. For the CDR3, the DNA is TGTGCCAGCAGTAAAACGTCAGGTACCGAAAACACCATATATTTT.

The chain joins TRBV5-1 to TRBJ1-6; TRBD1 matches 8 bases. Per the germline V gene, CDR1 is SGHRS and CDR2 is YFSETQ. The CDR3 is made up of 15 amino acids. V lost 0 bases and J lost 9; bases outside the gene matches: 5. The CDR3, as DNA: TGCGCCAGCAGCTTGGGGTCAGGGGGCGGTTCACCCCTCCACTTT. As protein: CASSLGSGGGSPLHF. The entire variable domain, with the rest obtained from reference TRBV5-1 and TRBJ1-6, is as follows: KAGVTQTPRYLIKTRGQQVTLSCSPISGHRSVSWYQQTPGQGLQFLFEYFSETQRNKGNFPGRFSGRQFSNSRSEMNVSTLELGDSALYLCASSLGSGGGSPLHFGNGTRLTVT.

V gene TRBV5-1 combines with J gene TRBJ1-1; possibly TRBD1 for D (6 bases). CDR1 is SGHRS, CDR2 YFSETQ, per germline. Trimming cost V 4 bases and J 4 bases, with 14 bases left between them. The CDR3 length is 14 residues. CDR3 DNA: TGCGCCAGCAGCCAAGGAACAGGGAGCACTGAAGCTTTCTTT. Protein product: CASSQGTGSTEAFF.

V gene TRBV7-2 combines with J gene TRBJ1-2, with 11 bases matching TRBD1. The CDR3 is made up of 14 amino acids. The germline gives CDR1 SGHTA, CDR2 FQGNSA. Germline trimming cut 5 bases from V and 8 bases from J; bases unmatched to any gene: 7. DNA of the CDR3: TGTGCCAGCAGCGGACAGGGGGCAGGCCTGGGCTACACCTTC. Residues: CASSGQGAGLGYTF.

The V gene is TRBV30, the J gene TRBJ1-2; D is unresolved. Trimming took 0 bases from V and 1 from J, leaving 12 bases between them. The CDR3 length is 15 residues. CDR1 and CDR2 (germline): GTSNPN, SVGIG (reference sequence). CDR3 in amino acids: CAWSVGGVVNYGYTF. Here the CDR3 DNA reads TGTGCCTGGAGTGTTGGTGGAGTAGTTAACTATGGCTACACCTTC.

As DNA, the CDR3 is TGTGCCAGCAGTGGACAGTCCCCTCAGCCCCAGCATTTT. Its protein product is CASSGQSPQPQHF. J is TRBJ1-5 and V is TRBV2; TRBD1 might be the D (5 bases). The CDR3 runs 13 residues. Trimming took 4 bases from V and 6 from J, leaving 10 bases between them. CDR1 and CDR2 from the germline V gene are SNHLY and FYNNEI.

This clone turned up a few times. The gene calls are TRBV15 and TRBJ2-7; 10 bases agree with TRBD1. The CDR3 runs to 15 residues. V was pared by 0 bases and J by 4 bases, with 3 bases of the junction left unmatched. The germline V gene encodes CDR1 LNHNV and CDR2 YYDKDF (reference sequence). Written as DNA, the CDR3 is TGTGCCACCAGCAGAGAAGGGACAGGGGTGTACGAGCAGTACTTC. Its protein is CATSREGTGVYEQYF. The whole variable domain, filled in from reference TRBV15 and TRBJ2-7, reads DAMVIQNPRYQVTQFGKPVTLSCSQTLNHNVMYWYQQKSSQAPKLLFHYYDKDFNNEADTPDNFQSRRPNTSFCFLDIRSPGLGDTAMYLCATSREGTGVYEQYFGPGTRLTVT.

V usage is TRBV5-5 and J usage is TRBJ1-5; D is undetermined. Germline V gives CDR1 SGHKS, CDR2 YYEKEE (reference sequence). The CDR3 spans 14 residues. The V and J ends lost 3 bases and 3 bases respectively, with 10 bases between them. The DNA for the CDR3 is TGTGCCAGCAGCTCTCACAGAGTCAATCAGCCCCAGCATTTT. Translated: CASSSHRVNQPQHF.

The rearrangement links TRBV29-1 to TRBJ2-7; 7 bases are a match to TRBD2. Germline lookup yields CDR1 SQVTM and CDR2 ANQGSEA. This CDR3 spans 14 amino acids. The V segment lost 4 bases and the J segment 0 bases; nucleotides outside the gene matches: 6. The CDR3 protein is CSVVGAGSSYEQYF. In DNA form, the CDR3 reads TGCAGCGTTGTTGGAGCGGGAAGCTCCTACGAGCAGTACTTC.

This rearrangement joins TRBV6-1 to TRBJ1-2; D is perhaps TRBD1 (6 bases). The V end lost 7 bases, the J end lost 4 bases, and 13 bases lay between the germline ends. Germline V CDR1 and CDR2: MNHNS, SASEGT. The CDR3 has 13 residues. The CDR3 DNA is TGTGCCAGCACGCAGGGGCGCGTCTATGGCTACACCTTC. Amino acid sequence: CASTQGRVYGYTF.

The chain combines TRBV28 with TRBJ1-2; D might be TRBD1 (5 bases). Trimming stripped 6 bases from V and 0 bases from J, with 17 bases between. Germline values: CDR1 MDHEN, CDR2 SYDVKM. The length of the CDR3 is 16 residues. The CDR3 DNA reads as TGTGCCAGCAGGGTCGGAGGGGCAAAAGCTAACTATGGCTACACCTTC. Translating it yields CASRVGGAKANYGYTF.

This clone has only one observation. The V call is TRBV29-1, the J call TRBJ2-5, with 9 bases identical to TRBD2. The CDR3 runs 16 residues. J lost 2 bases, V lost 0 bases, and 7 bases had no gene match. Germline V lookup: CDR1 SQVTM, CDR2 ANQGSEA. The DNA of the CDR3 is TGCAGCGTTGAAGATCCAAGCGGGGGGTATCAAGAGACCCAGTACTTC. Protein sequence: CSVEDPSGGYQETQYF.